This entry lists 18 T cell receptor beta chains sequenced from one sample in a study of CD8 T cells in Susac syndrome. With random hexamers, 0.5 to 1 ug RNA was reverse transcribed. TCRdb re-called the immunoSEQ multiplex PCR reads through MiXCR, storing one row per CDR3 protein. In the table there are around 170,000 distinct CDR3 sequences, roughly 95% of which are singletons. Sequenced sample: CD4+ T cells from PBMCs. These receptors originate from a human donor with Susac syndrome.

This chain joins TRBV4-2 and TRBJ2-5; no clear D. Trimming left V 1 base short and J 5 bases short, with 8 bases between. This CDR3 is 13 amino acids long. Germline loops: CDR1 LGHNA, CDR2 YNFKEQ. CDR3 bases: TGTGCCAGCAGCCAAGGCATCCGGGAGACCCAGTACTTC. Its translation: CASSQGIRETQYF.

The chain links TRBV6-2 or TRBV6-3 to TRBJ1-5; no clear D gene. There are 14 residues in the CDR3. The germline V and J ends were trimmed by 1 base and 3 bases, with 7 bases remaining between them. The germline CDR1 and CDR2 sequences are MNHEY and SVGEGT. The CDR3, as DNA: TGTGCCAGCAGTTACTGGGCACCCAATCAGCCCCAGCATTTT. Translation gives CASSYWAPNQPQHF.

V and J are TRBV11-1 and TRBJ2-7, with D perhaps TRBD2 (6 bases). CDR3 length: 13 amino acids. CDR1 is SGHAT and CDR2 is FQDESV in the germline V gene (reference sequence). Trimming left V 3 bases short and J 7 bases short, with 13 bases between. In nucleotides, the CDR3 is TGTGCCAGCAGCTTCGCTTTGGAGGGGGAGCAGTACTTC. It is translated as CASSFALEGEQYF.

In its sample, this clonotype was seen once. The chain has TRBV20-1 and TRBJ2-4, with D possibly being TRBD2 (7 bases). V lost 3 bases and J lost 8, with 14 bases in between. Germline V CDR1 and CDR2: DFQATT, SNEGSKA (reference sequence). This CDR3 has 13 amino acids. CDR3 DNA: TGCAGTGCTAGTGCGGGGGCGGGGGACATTCAGTACTTC. Translated, it gives CSASAGAGDIQYF.

This clonotype was counted once. This chain connects TRBV9 to TRBJ2-2; the match to TRBD2 covers 8 bases. Germline V CDR1 and CDR2: SGDLS, YYNGEE. The CDR3 is 15 amino acids. The J segment lost 3 bases and the V segment lost 3 bases, leaving 4 bases of the junction unmatched. The CDR3 reads CASSASGSHTGELFF. The DNA of the CDR3 is TGTGCCAGCAGCGCAAGCGGGAGCCACACCGGGGAGCTGTTTTTT.

The chain uses TRBV29-1 and TRBJ2-1; either TRBD1 or TRBD2 may fit D (5 bases each). Germline CDR1 and CDR2: SQVTM and ANQGSEA. The CDR3 consists of 13 residues. V was cut by 8 bases and J by 5 bases, with 16 bases left in between. The CDR3 is CSTRGPSHNEQFF. DNA for the CDR3: TGCAGCACCCGGGGCCCCTCGCACAATGAGCAGTTCTTC.

This clonotype was seen a single time. The V gene is TRBV30, the J gene TRBJ2-2; D gene unclear. The CDR3 consists of 14 residues. CDR1 and CDR2 from the germline V gene are GTSNPN and SVGIG (reference sequence). Trimming pared 4 bases from V and 8 bases from J, leaving 17 bases between. The CDR3 loop reads CAWTNQTRRGELFF. CDR3 in DNA: TGTGCCTGGACAAACCAAACACGACGAGGGGAGCTGTTTTTT.

The chain is built from TRBV29-1 and TRBJ1-4; possibly TRBD1 for D (5 bases). V dropped 5 bases and J dropped 2 bases, with 12 bases sitting between them. Germline V gene sequence: CDR1 SQVTM, CDR2 ANQGSEA. There are 14 residues in the CDR3. In DNA, the CDR3 is TGCAGCGTTCTCCAGGGTGGGACTAATGAAAAACTGTTTTTT. Residues: CSVLQGGTNEKLFF.

This clonotype showed up just once. The V gene is TRBV4-1, the J gene TRBJ2-4; TRBD1 aligns across 8 bases. This CDR3 region has 18 residues. Germline CDR1 reads MGHRA; CDR2 reads YSYEKL. J was trimmed by 4 bases and V by 1 base; bases with no gene match: 12. CDR3 DNA: TGCGCCAGCAGCCAAGGGCAACAGACAGGGGCGGAAAAAAACATTCAGTACTTC. This codes for CASSQGQQTGAEKNIQYF.

The chain recombines TRBV30 with TRBJ1-1; D is perhaps TRBD1 (6 bases). The V gene's germline CDR1 is GTSNPN and CDR2 SVGIG (reference sequence). Trimming stripped 4 bases from V and 2 bases from J, with 14 bases between. The CDR3 runs to 14 residues. CDR3 sequence reads: CAWKGDNGNTEAFF. CDR3 sequence (DNA): TGTGCCTGGAAGGGGGACAATGGAAACACTGAAGCTTTCTTT. Complete variable domain (other parts from reference TRBV30 and TRBJ1-1): SQTIHQWPATLVQPVGSPLSLECTVEGTSNPNLYWYRQAAGRGLQLLFYSVGIGQISSEVPQNLSASRPQDRQFILSSKKLLLSDSGFYLCAWKGDNGNTEAFFGQGTRLTVV.

The chain couples TRBV3-1 to TRBJ2-1; D gene uncertain. The CDR3 covers 11 residues. CDR1 LGHDT and CDR2 YNNKEL come from the germline V gene (reference sequence). V was shortened by 1 base and J by 10 bases, with 5 bases between the two germline ends. CDR3 residues: CASSQAPEQFF. In nucleotides, the CDR3 is TGTGCCAGCAGCCAAGCCCCGGAGCAGTTCTTC.

The chain has TRBV20-1 and TRBJ2-3; D ambiguous. This CDR3 region has 15 residues. Trimming shortened V by 6 bases and J by 0 bases, and 16 bases separated the two germline ends. CDR1 and CDR2 from the germline V gene are DFQATT and SNEGSKA (reference sequence). In DNA, the CDR3 is TGCAGTGCGCGGATTCAGGTGCTGAGCACAGATACGCAGTATTTT. Encoded protein: CSARIQVLSTDTQYF.

CDR3 DNA: TGTGCCAGCAGTGGCCGTCGAAGCTCCTACGAGCAGTACTTC. Its protein product is CASSGRRSSYEQYF. The rearrangement links TRBV2 to TRBJ2-7; D gene unclear. The CDR3 length is 14 residues. V lost 4 bases and J lost 0, with 10 bases in between. Germline CDR1 and CDR2: SNHLY and FYNNEI.

A single count supports this clonotype. The chain employs TRBV15 and TRBJ2-2, with TRBD1 matching over 7 bases. The V segment lost 3 bases and the J segment 6 bases; nucleotides outside the gene matches: 4. This CDR3 spans 14 amino acids. Germline CDR1 is LNHNV and CDR2 is YYDKDF (reference sequence). The CDR3 DNA reads as TGTGCCACCAGCAGTGAGGGGGCGGCCGGGGAGCTGTTTTTT. Translation gives CATSSEGAAGELFF.

V is TRBV30 and J is TRBJ2-1; 7 bases are shared with TRBD2. The V gene end was trimmed by 4 bases and the J gene end by 15 bases; junction bases not matched to a gene: 9. Germline V CDR1 and CDR2: GTSNPN, SVGIG (reference sequence). The CDR3 is 11 residues long. The CDR3 nucleotides are TGTGCCTGGAAAGAGCGGGAACTACCGTTCTTC. It codes for CAWKERELPFF.

V is TRBV2 and J is TRBJ1-2; D unresolved. In germline, CDR1 is SNHLY, CDR2 FYNNEI. The CDR3 runs to 11 residues. Between the trimmed V and J ends, which lost 1 base and 14 bases, there was a span of 11 bases. CDR3: CASSEDLAYTF. In DNA, the CDR3 is TGTGCCAGCAGTGAAGATCTGGCGTATACCTTC. Supplemented by reference TRBV2 and TRBJ1-2, the full variable domain reads EPEVTQTPSHQVTQMGQEVILRCVPISNHLYFYWYRQILGQKVEFLVSFYNNEISEKSEIFDDQFSVERPDGSNFTLKIRSTKLEDSAMYFCASSEDLAYTFGSGTRLTVV.

This rearrangement joins TRBV7-2 to TRBJ2-7; no clear D gene. The germline gives CDR1 SGHTA, CDR2 FQGNSA. This CDR3 is built from 13 residues. The V gene lost 5 bases and the J gene lost 2 bases, with 10 bases spanning the gap. The CDR3 sequence: CASSTRLTYEQYF. CDR3 sequence (DNA): TGTGCCAGCAGCACAAGACTTACCTACGAGCAGTACTTC. The full variable domain, in which reference TRBV7-2 and TRBJ2-7 provide the parts outside the CDR3, is GAGVSQSPSNKVTEKGKDVELRCDPISGHTALYWYRQSLGQGLEFLIYFQGNSAPDKSGLPSDRFSAERTGGSVSTLTIQRTQQEDSAVYLCASSTRLTYEQYFGPGTRLTVT.

Written as DNA, the CDR3 is TGTGCCAGCAGGAGACTAGGGGATGAAAAACTGTTTTTT. Residues: CASRRLGDEKLFF. The chain is built from TRBV2 and TRBJ1-4, with D perhaps matching TRBD1 (5 bases). Germline lookup yields CDR1 SNHLY and CDR2 FYNNEI. The CDR3 has 13 residues. V was trimmed by 6 bases and J by 6 bases, leaving 11 bases between them.